Listed below are T cell receptor beta chains from one sample, sequenced in a study of cytomegalovirus exposure and HLA in healthy donors. TCRdb's copy holds only in-frame clones and misses some; the assay was immunoSEQ multiplex PCR. The table has under 200,000 clones, around 75% seen once. Sequenced sample: PBMCs. The origin of the receptors is a male donor in good health and CMV-seronegative. CDR3s include the opening cysteine and the closing phenylalanine or tryptophan. The D gene is left open where the match is weak. Not all rows give a size; the values are once, few, many and, for expanded clones, a class.

v_gene	j_gene	abundance	d_gene	CDR3nt	CDR3aa
TRBV5-8	TRBJ2-5	NA	TRBD1	TGTGCCAGCAGCCGGGGACAGGGGCCCCAAGAGACCCAGTACTTC	CASSRGQGPQETQYF
TRBV2	TRBJ1-1	NA	NA	TGTGCCAGCAGCGGTCAGGGATTCCCTGAAGCTTTCTTT	CASSGQGFPEAFF
TRBV15	TRBJ1-1	once	NA	TGTGCCACCAGCATCCTAATCAGGGGATTAGACACTGAAGCTTTCTTT	CATSILIRGLDTEAFF
TRBV30	TRBJ2-7	NA	NA	TGTGCCTGGTTCAGCCCCCCCGGGACAACGGAGGAGCAGTACTTC	CAWFSPPGTTEEQYF
TRBV7-8	TRBJ1-4	NA	TRBD1	TGTGCCAGCAGCTCACAGGGGTTGGGTGAAAAACTGTTTTTT	CASSSQGLGEKLFF
TRBV2	TRBJ1-6	NA	TRBD1	TGTGCCAGCATGGGACAGGGTACAGGATCACCCCTCCACTTT	CASMGQGTGSPLHF
TRBV27	TRBJ2-2	few	NA	TGTGCCAGCAGACCCCTGGAGGGGATAAACACCGGGGAGCTGTTTTTT	CASRPLEGINTGELFF
TRBV5-6	TRBJ1-2	NA	NA	TGTGCCAGCAGCTTGGCGGGGGGCCTCATCTATGGCTACACCTTC	CASSLAGGLIYGYTF
TRBV9	TRBJ2-1	NA	NA	TGTGCCAGCAGCGTCACGGGGTACAATGAGCAGTTCTTC	CASSVTGYNEQFF
TRBV7-9	TRBJ2-7	NA	NA	TGTGCCAGCAGCCCCACGGGACAATATTACGAGCAGTACTTC	CASSPTGQYYEQYF
TRBV5-6	TRBJ2-6	NA	TRBD1	TGTGCCAGCAGCTTTTCAGGGGGCGGGGCCAACGTCCTGACTTTC	CASSFSGGGANVLTF
TRBV5-1	TRBJ1-1	few	TRBD1	TGCGCCAGCAGCTTTCAGGGGGGAACCACTGAAGCTTTCTTT	CASSFQGGTTEAFF
TRBV9	TRBJ2-6	NA	NA	TGTGCCAGCAGCAGGCGGGCCTCTGGGGCCAACGTCCTGACTTTC	CASSRRASGANVLTF
TRBV5-8	TRBJ2-7	NA	NA	TGTGCCAGCAGCTTGAGGTCGGGGGAGCAGTACTTC	CASSLRSGEQYF
TRBV7-9	TRBJ2-6	NA	NA	TGTGCCAGCAGCTTATCTGCAGGAAGATCAGATGGGGCCAACGTCCTGACTTTC	CASSLSAGRSDGANVLTF